Listed below are T cell receptor beta chains from one sample, sequenced in a study of cytomegalovirus exposure and HLA in healthy donors. Clones were sequenced by immunoSEQ multiplex PCR, and TCRdb holds only the in-frame ones, with some missing. The sample includes some 44,000 clones, about 90% of them seen just once. The specimen sequenced was PBMCs. The receptor set was obtained from a young man in good health and CMV-seronegative. Each CDR3 is given with its conserved first and last residue. A D gene is named only where the DNA matches it firmly. Some rows have no size entry. The others give once, few or many, or a class for an expanded clone.

TRBV6-5	TRBD1	NA	TRBJ1-6	TGTGCCAGCAGTTACATCGGGACAGGGGAATTTTTGGCCCTCCACTTT	CASSYIGTGEFLALHF
TRBV16	TRBD1	once	TRBJ2-1	TGTGCCAGCAGCCAATCCGACAGGGGGCTTGCCTACAATGAGCAGTTCTTC	CASSQSDRGLAYNEQFF
TRBV10-2	TRBD1	once	TRBJ1-2	TGCGCCAGCAGTGAGGGGGAGGACAGGGAAAGTAATGGCTACACCTTC	CASSEGEDRESNGYTF
TRBV5-4	NA	NA	TRBJ2-3	TGTGCCAGCAGCTTGCGGACAGTCACAGATACGCAGTATTTT	CASSLRTVTDTQYF
TRBV11-3	TRBD2	NA	TRBJ2-7	TGTGCCAGCAGCTTTGGGAGCGGGGGATCCTACGAGCAGTACTTC	CASSFGSGGSYEQYF
TRBV5-1	TRBD2	once	TRBJ2-3	TGCGCCAGCAGCTTGGCTAGCGGGGGCACAGATACGCAGTATTTT	CASSLASGGTDTQYF
TRBV7-2	NA	NA	TRBJ2-7	TGTGCCAGCAGCTTAGATATGCGGGGCTACGAGCAGTACTTC	CASSLDMRGYEQYF
TRBV4-1	TRBD1	NA	TRBJ1-4	TGCGCCAGCAGCCAAACAGGGGGACCTAATGAAAAACTGTTTTTT	CASSQTGGPNEKLFF
TRBV11-2	NA	NA	TRBJ1-1	TGTGCCAGCAGCGGGCCGACAGGCGCTTTGAGCACTGAAGCTTTCTTT	CASSGPTGALSTEAFF
TRBV18	NA	NA	TRBJ1-6	TGTGCCAGCTCACCAGGGCAGGGACTAAATTCACCCCTCCACTTT	CASSPGQGLNSPLHF
TRBV7-9	TRBD2	NA	TRBJ2-3	TGTGCCAGCAGCTTAATAACTAGCGGGATCCATACGCAGTATTTT	CASSLITSGIHTQYF
TRBV5-1	TRBD2	NA	TRBJ2-1	TGCGCCAGCAGCGCAGCGACTAGCCATACACTTAATGAGCAGTTCTTC	CASSAATSHTLNEQFF
TRBV7-8	TRBD2	NA	TRBJ2-7	TGTGCCAGCAGCTTAAGCGGGGGATTCAACGAGCAGTACTTC	CASSLSGGFNEQYF
TRBV5-8	NA	once	TRBJ1-4	TGTGCCAGCAGCTTAGGAGCAACTAATGAAAAACTGTTTTTT	CASSLGATNEKLFF
TRBV7-8	TRBD1	NA	TRBJ1-1	TGTGCCAGCAGCTTAGCACAGGGGGCGCGAGGGACTGAAGCTTTCTTT	CASSLAQGARGTEAFF
TRBV6-4	TRBD2	once	TRBJ2-7	TGTGCCAGCAGTGAAGCGGGGGGCGCAGGGGACGAGCAGTACTTC	CASSEAGGAGDEQYF
TRBV29-1	NA	NA	TRBJ2-7	TGCAGCGTTGATTCGGGCGGGACCCTCGCCGAGCAGTACTTC	CSVDSGGTLAEQYF
TRBV6-5	NA	NA	TRBJ1-1	TGTGCCAGCAGTGAGGGCTACACTGAAGCTTTCTTT	CASSEGYTEAFF
TRBV6-1	TRBD1	NA	TRBJ1-2	TGTGCCAGCAGTGATTTGGACAGGGGGAACTATGGCTACACCTTC	CASSDLDRGNYGYTF
TRBV7-7	TRBD2	NA	TRBJ2-3	TGTGCTAGCAGTACCATAGCGGGAGGGCCTCCAGATACGCAGTATTTT	CASSTIAGGPPDTQYF
TRBV7-9	TRBD2	NA	TRBJ2-7	TGTGCCAGCAGCTCGGGACTAACCTACGAGCAGTACTTC	CASSSGLTYEQYF
TRBV6-5	TRBD1	NA	TRBJ2-7	TGTGCCAGCAGTTACTCCGGGACAGGGCTTTACGAGCAGTACTTC	CASSYSGTGLYEQYF
TRBV9	TRBD1	NA	TRBJ1-2	TGTGCCAGCAGCGTAGAAGGACAGGGGTTCTATGGCTACACCTTC	CASSVEGQGFYGYTF
TRBV10-3	NA	NA	TRBJ1-2	TGTGCCATCAGTGAGTCAGAGGACTATGACGGCTACACCTTC	CAISESEDYDGYTF
TRBV7-6	TRBD2	few	TRBJ2-2	TGTGCCAGCAGCTCGGGACTAGCGGACCGCACCGGGGAGCTGTTTTTT	CASSSGLADRTGELFF
TRBV9	NA	NA	TRBJ1-6	TGTGCCAGCACCAAGAGCTCCTATAATTCACCCCTCCACTTT	CASTKSSYNSPLHF
TRBV27	TRBD1	NA	TRBJ1-4	TGTGCCAGCGCTCCCGGGACAGGGCTCCTCTCAACTAATGAAAAACTGTTTTTT	CASAPGTGLLSTNEKLFF
TRBV11-2	NA	NA	TRBJ1-2	TGTGCCAGCACCCCTTCGAGGGCCTCCTCTAACTATGGCTACACCTTC	CASTPSRASSNYGYTF
TRBV7-2	TRBD2	NA	TRBJ2-1	TGTGCCAGCAGCTTAGTTAGCGGGGACTACAATGAGCAGTTCTTC	CASSLVSGDYNEQFF
TRBV19	NA	NA	TRBJ1-2	TGTGCCAGTAGTACTCACACTCAGGGGAACTATGGCTACACCTTC	CASSTHTQGNYGYTF
TRBV5-1	NA	NA	TRBJ1-1	TGCGCCAGCAGCTTGGCCAGGGGAATCGCTGAAGCTTTCTTT	CASSLARGIAEAFF
TRBV4-3	NA	NA	TRBJ1-2	TGCGCCAGCAGAAGATATCTGGGAGGGGACTATGGCTACACCTTC	CASRRYLGGDYGYTF